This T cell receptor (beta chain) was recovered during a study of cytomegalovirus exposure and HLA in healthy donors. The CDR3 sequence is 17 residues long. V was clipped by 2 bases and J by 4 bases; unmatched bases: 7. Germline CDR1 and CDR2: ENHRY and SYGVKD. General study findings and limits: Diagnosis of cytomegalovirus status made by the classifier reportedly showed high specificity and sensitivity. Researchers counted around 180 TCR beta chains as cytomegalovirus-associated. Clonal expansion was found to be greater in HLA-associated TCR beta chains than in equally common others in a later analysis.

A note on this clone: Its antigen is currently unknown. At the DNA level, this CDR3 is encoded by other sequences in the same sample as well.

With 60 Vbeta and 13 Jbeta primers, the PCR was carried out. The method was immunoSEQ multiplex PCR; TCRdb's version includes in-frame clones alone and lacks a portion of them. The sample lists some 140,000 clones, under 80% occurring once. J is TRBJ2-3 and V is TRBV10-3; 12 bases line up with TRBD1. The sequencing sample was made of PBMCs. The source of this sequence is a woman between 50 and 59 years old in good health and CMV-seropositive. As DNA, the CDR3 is TGTGCCATCAGTGAGGGAAAGGGACAGGGGGCGTCAGATACGCAGTATTTT. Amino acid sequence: CAISEGKGQGASDTQYF.